One sample yielded the 32 T cell receptor beta chains listed below, sequenced in a study of PD-1 blockade in classical Hodgkin lymphoma. Every patient had relapsed following autologous stem cell transplantation, and cohorts differed in brentuximab vedotin exposure. Clones were read by immunoSEQ multiplex PCR, and TCRdb kept only the in-frame ones, dropping some. The top ten hold roughly 24% of the sample, which has approximately 13,000 clones, roughly 78% seen once. This sample comprised peripheral blood mononuclear cells (PBMCs), obtained at baseline. The source is a human donor with classical Hodgkin lymphoma.

This chain connects TRBV6-5 to TRBJ1-2; D is ambiguous. The CDR3 extends over 12 amino acids. CDR1 and CDR2 (germline): MNHEY, SVGAGI. Between the trimmed V and J ends, which lost 4 bases and 4 bases, there was a span of 7 bases. CDR3 protein: CASSFTGYGYTF. The CDR3 DNA follows: TGTGCCAGCAGTTTCACGGGCTATGGCTACACCTTC.

The rearrangement uses TRBV9 and TRBJ1-4, with D perhaps matching TRBD1 (6 bases). Per the germline V gene, CDR1 is SGDLS and CDR2 is YYNGEE. V shed 1 base and J shed 7 bases, with 14 bases lying between them. CDR3 length: 15 residues. Here the CDR3 DNA reads TGTGCCAGCAGCGTAACTGGGGGGCCAGGTGAAAAACTGTTTTTT. Its translation is CASSVTGGPGEKLFF.

This chain connects TRBV6-5 to TRBJ1-1; D may be TRBD1 (6 bases). Germline CDR1 is MNHEY and CDR2 is SVGAGI. Trimming took off 6 bases at V and 1 base at J, with 12 bases between the two ends. The CDR3 has 14 residues. CDR3 loop: CASRLTGTNTEAFF. The CDR3 DNA reads as TGTGCCAGCAGACTGACAGGAACGAACACTGAAGCTTTCTTT.

The chain combines TRBV6-6 with TRBJ1-5, with a weak D call TRBD1 (6 bases). Germline loops: CDR1 MNHNY, CDR2 SVGAGI (reference sequence). This CDR3 has 14 amino acids. V shed 6 bases and J shed 2 bases, with 11 bases lying between them. The CDR3 nucleotides are TGTGCCAGCAGAGGGGGGTTCGGCAATCAGCCCCAGCATTTT. Protein product: CASRGGFGNQPQHF.

The rearrangement joins TRBV7-2 to TRBJ2-4; perhaps TRBD2 as D (6 bases). The CDR3 is 15 amino acids. Germline V gives CDR1 SGHTA, CDR2 FQGNSA. Trimming left V 3 bases short and J 11 bases short, with 20 bases between. In DNA form, the CDR3 reads TGTGCCAGCAGCTTGGCGATGGGGGGTCATGTCGTTCAGTACTTC. Translated: CASSLAMGGHVVQYF.

Sample share makes this clone large. The J gene is TRBJ2-1, the V gene TRBV13; D possibly corresponds to TRBD2 (5 bases). V dropped 5 bases and J dropped 4 bases, with 21 bases sitting between them. The CDR3 loop spans 17 amino acids. CDR1 is PRHDT, CDR2 FYEKMQ, per germline (reference sequence). The CDR3 bases are TGTGCCAGCAGCCAAACTTTGGGAGTGGCCCCATACAATGAGCAGTTCTTC. Its translation is CASSQTLGVAPYNEQFF.

The chain couples TRBV19 to TRBJ1-5; the D is unclear. This CDR3 has 13 residues. Germline CDR1 LNHDA, CDR2 SQIVND (reference sequence). The V end was cut by 5 bases, the J end by 0 bases, with 5 bases between. The CDR3 DNA is TGTGCCAGTAGTTGGGGTAGCAATCAGCCCCAGCATTTT. This encodes CASSWGSNQPQHF.

The chain employs TRBV14 and TRBJ2-7, with D hard to call. The CDR3 length is 12 residues. V gave up 3 bases and J gave up 6 bases, with 9 bases separating them. Germline CDR1 SGHDN, CDR2 FVKESK. The CDR3 reads CASSHEEPEQYV. The CDR3, as DNA: TGTGCCAGCAGCCACGAGGAGCCCGAGCAGTACGTC.

The chain couples TRBV30 to TRBJ2-5; 9 bases fit TRBD1. The CDR3 has 14 amino acids. Germline V gives CDR1 GTSNPN, CDR2 SVGIG (reference sequence). J was trimmed by 3 bases and V by 4 bases; bases with no gene match: 6. The CDR3 nucleotides read TGTGCCTGGACCTCTGGACAGGGGAAAGAGACCCAGTACTTC. Encoded protein: CAWTSGQGKETQYF.

This chain links TRBV6-1 with TRBJ1-5, with D tentatively TRBD1 (5 bases). Germline V gene lookup returns CDR1 MNHNS and CDR2 SASEGT. The CDR3 totals 13 residues. Trimming shortened V by 7 bases and J by 2 bases, and 9 bases separated the two germline ends. This CDR3 is CASMGGGNQPQHF. CDR3 sequence (DNA): TGTGCCAGCATGGGGGGGGGCAATCAGCCCCAGCATTTT.

The chain links TRBV27 to TRBJ2-1, with 13 bases fitting TRBD2. Losses at the gene ends were 4 bases for V and 4 bases for J; bases not matched to a gene: 1. Germline CDR1 reads MNHEY; CDR2 reads SMNVEV (reference sequence). The CDR3 length is 15 residues. The CDR3 protein is CASSSGLAGYNEQFF. The DNA of the CDR3 is TGTGCCAGCAGTTCGGGACTAGCGGGATACAATGAGCAGTTCTTC.

The genes are TRBV4-1 and TRBJ2-7; maybe TRBD2 (5 bases). CDR3 length equals 16 residues. The germline V gene encodes CDR1 MGHRA and CDR2 YSYEKL. V lost 0 bases and J 5 bases, leaving 17 bases between the germline ends. The CDR3 nucleotides are TGCGCCAGCAGCCAAGATCTACTAGTGTTCGAGAACGAGCAGTACTTC. Protein product: CASSQDLLVFENEQYF.

The chain uses TRBV10-1 and TRBJ2-5, with D maybe TRBD1 (5 bases). The CDR3 is 13 residues long. The germline gives CDR1 WNHNN, CDR2 SYGVQD (reference sequence). V was trimmed by 4 bases and J by 3 bases, leaving 9 bases between them. The CDR3 region has the DNA TGCGCCAGCAGTGGGGGCTTCGAAGAGACCCAGTACTTC. Protein product: CASSGGFEETQYF.

This sequence joins TRBV7-9 and TRBJ1-2, with D unclear. V lost 5 bases to trimming and J lost 4 bases, with 11 bases between them. This CDR3 is built from 13 residues. Per germline, CDR1 SEHNR and CDR2 FQNEAQ (reference sequence). The CDR3 spells CASSPQAGYGYTF. The CDR3, as DNA: TGTGCCAGCAGCCCCCAAGCGGGCTATGGCTACACCTTC.

The chain recombines TRBV29-1 with TRBJ1-2; no definite D call. This CDR3 comprises 12 residues. V gave up 3 bases and J gave up 3 bases, with 8 bases separating them. From germline, CDR1 is SQVTM and CDR2 ANQGSEA. The CDR3 sequence is CSVDVSYYGYTF. The CDR3, as DNA: TGCAGCGTTGATGTCAGCTACTATGGCTACACCTTC.

The gene calls are TRBV7-9 and TRBJ1-5; D remains unclear. The CDR3 covers 14 residues. V gave up 5 bases and J gave up 6 bases, with 14 bases separating them. Germline assignment: CDR1 SEHNR and CDR2 FQNEAQ (reference sequence). The CDR3 sequence: CASSQSELGQPQHF. CDR3 DNA: TGTGCCAGCAGCCAATCGGAGTTAGGTCAGCCCCAGCATTTT.

This clone was observed once. The chain joins TRBV10-2 to TRBJ1-4; weak D call: TRBD1 (6 bases). V lost 9 bases and J lost 8, with 16 bases in between. The CDR3 is 13 amino acids. The V gene's germline CDR1 is WSHSY and CDR2 SAAADI. CDR3 sequence reads: CASRQGLLEKLFF. CDR3 coding DNA: TGCGCCAGTCGGCAGGGGTTGTTGGAAAAACTGTTTTTT.

The chain links TRBV29-1 to TRBJ2-3; 8 bases line up with TRBD2. CDR3 length equals 12 residues. Germline loops: CDR1 SQVTM, CDR2 ANQGSEA. With 3 bases clipped from V and 4 bases from J, the junction kept 0 bases outside the gene matches. The CDR3 reads CSVDGGADTQYF. CDR3 bases: TGCAGCGTTGACGGGGGGGCAGATACGCAGTATTTT.

The gene calls are TRBV27 and TRBJ1-5; no definite D call. The germline V gene encodes CDR1 MNHEY and CDR2 SMNVEV (reference sequence). This CDR3 is 15 amino acids long. The V end lost 5 bases, the J end lost 2 bases, and 13 bases lay between the germline ends. CDR3 region: CASSPRNTGNQPQHF. The CDR3 DNA reads as TGTGCCAGCAGTCCACGAAACACCGGCAATCAGCCCCAGCATTTT.

The rearrangement uses TRBV5-8 and TRBJ1-2; the match to TRBD1 covers 10 bases. Germline V gives CDR1 SGHTS, CDR2 YDEGEE. The CDR3 loop spans 16 amino acids. V lost 4 bases to trimming and J lost 0 bases; unmatched junction nucleotides: 6. Written as DNA, the CDR3 is TGTGCCAGCAGCCCCGGACAGGGGGTCGCTAACTATGGCTACACCTTC. Encoded protein: CASSPGQGVANYGYTF.

The chain combines TRBV9 with TRBJ2-7; 11 nucleotides agree with TRBD2. Germline V gene data show CDR1 as SGDLS and CDR2 as YYNGEE. The junction had 11 bases not matched to a gene; V was cut back by 3 bases and J by 0 bases. The length of the CDR3 is 18 residues. Here the CDR3 reads CASSAGTSGTRSSYEQYF. The CDR3 coding sequence is TGTGCCAGCAGCGCCGGGACTAGCGGTACCCGCAGCTCCTACGAGCAGTACTTC.

The rearrangement uses TRBV7-9 and TRBJ1-3; 7 bases agree with TRBD1. CDR1 SEHNR and CDR2 FQNEAQ come from the germline V gene (reference sequence). The CDR3 covers 14 residues. Germline trimming cut 2 bases from V and 2 bases from J; bases unmatched to any gene: 0. Here the CDR3 reads CASSLTGAGNTIYF. The CDR3 DNA reads as TGTGCCAGCAGCTTAACAGGGGCTGGAAACACCATATATTTT.

This clone was counted a single time. The rearrangement uses TRBV7-9 and TRBJ2-1; TRBD2 matches at 8 bases. Germline V CDR1 and CDR2: SEHNR, FQNEAQ (reference sequence). CDR3 length equals 17 residues. After removal of 1 base from V and 3 bases from J, the junction contained 8 bases not matched to a gene. The CDR3 bases are TGTGCCAGCAGCTTAGGGACCGGACTAGCAGGCTACAATGAGCAGTTCTTC. Translated: CASSLGTGLAGYNEQFF. The variable domain in full, completed from reference TRBV7-9 and TRBJ2-1, reads DTGVSQNPRHKITKRGQNVTFRCDPISEHNRLYWYRQTLGQGPEFLTYFQNEAQLEKSRLLSDRFSAERPKGSFSTLEIQRTEQGDSAMYLCASSLGTGLAGYNEQFFGPGTRLTVL.

This clone was observed a handful of times. The chain recombines TRBV4-3 with TRBJ2-1; 16 nucleotides match TRBD2. The germline CDR1 and CDR2 sequences are LGHNA and YSLEER. The CDR3 totals 17 residues. J lost 12 bases, V lost 2 bases, and 10 bases had no gene match. CDR3 nucleotide sequence: TGCGCCAGCAGCCAAATGTCCGGGACTAGCGGGAGGGTCGCGCAGTTCTTC. Translated: CASSQMSGTSGRVAQFF.

This clone is judged large. The gene calls are TRBV4-3 and TRBJ2-7, with D tentatively TRBD2 (6 bases). The germline V and J ends were trimmed by 0 bases and 6 bases, with 15 bases remaining between them. Per the germline V gene, CDR1 is LGHNA and CDR2 is YSLEER. The CDR3 is 15 residues long. As DNA, the CDR3 is TGCGCCAGCAGCCAAGACGTCACTAGCCCTATCGAGCAGTACTTC. Its protein product is CASSQDVTSPIEQYF.

The chain combines TRBV2 with TRBJ2-5; a weak D match, TRBD2 (5 bases). Per the germline V gene, CDR1 is SNHLY and CDR2 is FYNNEI. The CDR3 runs to 14 residues. Trimming removed 7 bases at V and 4 bases at J, with 16 bases between. The CDR3 nucleotides read TGTGCCAGCAAGGTTGCGGGTCCGCCAGAGACCCAGTACTTC. It specifies CASKVAGPPETQYF.

There are a few counts of this clone. The gene calls are TRBV2 and TRBJ2-2, with D hard to call. The CDR3 runs 13 residues. Per germline, CDR1 SNHLY and CDR2 FYNNEI. Trimming took off 4 bases at V and 5 bases at J, with 8 bases between the two ends. This CDR3 reads CASSGESTGELFF. CDR3 DNA sequence: TGTGCCAGCAGTGGAGAGAGTACCGGGGAGCTGTTTTTT.

In this sample, this clone turned up a few times. The genes are TRBV10-1 and TRBJ2-3; possible D gene TRBD1, 5 bases. V was shortened by 6 bases and J by 3 bases, with 13 bases between the two germline ends. Germline V lookup: CDR1 WNHNN, CDR2 SYGVQD (reference sequence). CDR3 length equals 14 residues. CDR3 loop: CASSPAGYTDTQYF. The CDR3 region has the DNA TGCGCCAGCAGCCCCGCAGGGTATACAGATACGCAGTATTTT.

The chain uses TRBV19 and TRBJ1-1; a possible D gene is TRBD1 (6 bases). Per germline, CDR1 LNHDA and CDR2 SQIVND (reference sequence). V was clipped by 5 bases and J by 1 base, with 17 bases between them. The CDR3 consists of 16 residues. CDR3 sequence: CASSPNTGTTNTEAFF. The CDR3 DNA follows: TGTGCCAGTAGTCCAAACACCGGGACAACGAACACTGAAGCTTTCTTT.

This clone was counted between two and nine times. V and J are TRBV9 and TRBJ1-2; weak D call: TRBD1 (5 bases). The germline V and J ends were trimmed by 1 base and 4 bases, with 17 bases remaining between them. The V gene's germline CDR1 is SGDLS and CDR2 YYNGEE. The CDR3 is 16 residues long. The DNA for the CDR3 is TGTGCCAGCAGCGTAACGTCCGGGGGTCTAATCTATGGCTACACCTTC. Translating it yields CASSVTSGGLIYGYTF.

The chain recombines TRBV19 with TRBJ2-3; unclear D gene. CDR3 length: 13 amino acids. V was cut by 2 bases and J by 5 bases, with 8 bases left in between. Germline CDR1 and CDR2: LNHDA and SQIVND (reference sequence). The CDR3 sequence is CASSIRVGDTQYF. The DNA of the CDR3 is TGTGCCAGTAGTATAAGGGTAGGAGATACGCAGTATTTT.

This clone has only one observation. The rearrangement uses TRBV5-1 and TRBJ2-2; a weak D match, TRBD1 (6 bases). The ends were cut back, 4 bases at V and 7 bases at J, with 14 bases in the middle. CDR1 is SGHRS and CDR2 is YFSETQ in the germline V gene. The CDR3 is 14 amino acids. The CDR3 DNA is TGCGCCAGCAGCCCAGGGGATCGGGGCGGGGAGCTGTTTTTT. It is translated as CASSPGDRGGELFF.